The 26 T cell receptor beta chains below all came from one sample that was sequenced in a study of blood T cell repertoires in COVID-19. Measured with immunoSEQ multiplex PCR; TCRdb has only the in-frame clones, and not every one. Of some 220,000 clones in the sample, 80% to 85% are singletons; the top ten hold approximately 5.6%. Sequencing was performed on peripheral blood. The receptors here all came from a woman aged 70-85 years with COVID-19, enrolled during active disease.

This chain connects TRBV10-3 to TRBJ1-4, with D perhaps matching TRBD1 (6 bases). Germline assignment: CDR1 ENHRY and CDR2 SYGVKD. The CDR3 runs to 15 residues. V gave up 2 bases and J gave up 3 bases, with 10 bases separating them. CDR3 DNA: TGTGCCATCAGTGAGAGGGGGGGGGCTAATGAAAAACTGTTTTTT. This codes for CAISERGGANEKLFF.

This clone was picked up many times. This chain joins TRBV28 and TRBJ1-5; TRBD1 might be the D (5 bases). CDR1 is MDHEN and CDR2 is SYDVKM in the germline V gene. The CDR3 sequence is 15 residues long. V was pared by 4 bases and J by 6 bases, with 16 bases between. CDR3 region: CASSSRRERGQPQHF. The CDR3 coding sequence is TGTGCCAGCAGTTCTCGCAGGGAGCGGGGTCAGCCCCAGCATTTT.

V gene TRBV27 combines with J gene TRBJ1-4; 9 bases match TRBD1. The J segment lost 4 bases and the V segment lost 3 bases, leaving 15 bases of the junction unmatched. CDR1 is MNHEY and CDR2 is SMNVEV in the germline V gene (reference sequence). The CDR3 totals 19 residues. Here the CDR3 reads CASSLAGQGFPQNNEKLFF. For the CDR3, the DNA is TGTGCCAGCAGTTTGGCGGGACAGGGTTTTCCTCAAAATAATGAAAAACTGTTTTTT.

V is TRBV7-3 and J is TRBJ2-7; D not certain. V was shortened by 0 bases and J by 1 base, with 10 bases between the two germline ends. The CDR3 contains 15 residues. Germline V gene lookup returns CDR1 SGHTA and CDR2 FQGTGA. The CDR3 DNA is TGTGCCAGCAGCTTAACGGCCGTGGAGTCCTACGAGCAGTACTTC. It specifies CASSLTAVESYEQYF.

This clone was seen once. This sequence joins TRBV24-1 and TRBJ2-2, with D maybe TRBD2 (6 bases). The CDR3 is 17 residues long. Germline V lookup: CDR1 KGHDR, CDR2 SFDVKD. Deletions cut 1 base from V and 7 bases from J, with 18 bases between. The CDR3 DNA sequence: TGTGCCACCAGTGATTTAGCAATTACCGGGAGAGACGGGGAGCTGTTTTTT. Amino acids: CATSDLAITGRDGELFF.

This clone was counted between two and nine times. J is TRBJ1-1 and V is TRBV7-3, with D possibly matching TRBD1 (6 bases). V dropped 5 bases and J dropped 6 bases, with 22 bases sitting between them. CDR3 length: 16 amino acids. The germline V gene encodes CDR1 SGHTA and CDR2 FQGTGA. The CDR3, as DNA: TGTGCCAGCAGCCTGACCCGCAGGGGAAAGAGATCTGAAGCTTTCTTT. Its translation is CASSLTRRGKRSEAFF. The variable domain in full, completed from reference TRBV7-3 and TRBJ1-1, reads GAGVSQTPSNKVTEKGKYVELRCDPISGHTALYWYRQSLGQGPEFLIYFQGTGAADDSGLPNDRFFAVRPEGSVSTLKIQRTERGDSAVYLCASSLTRRGKRSEAFFGQGTRLTVV.

The genes are TRBV5-8 and TRBJ2-3; 7 bases line up with TRBD2. J lost 3 bases, V lost 2 bases, and 3 bases had no gene match. The CDR3 is 14 residues long. Looked up from germline, CDR1 is SGHTS and CDR2 is YDEGEE. CDR3 in amino acids: CASSLGGSTDTQYF. The CDR3 DNA reads as TGTGCCAGCAGCTTAGGCGGGAGTACAGATACGCAGTATTTT.

DNA for the CDR3: TGCGCCAGCAGCCCCGACCTCGGGAGGGCCGGTGGGGGTGAGCAGTTCTTC. It specifies CASSPDLGRAGGGEQFF. The chain combines TRBV4-3 with TRBJ2-1, with 8 bases matching TRBD2. Germline V gene sequence: CDR1 LGHNA, CDR2 YSLEER. The CDR3 consists of 17 residues. Trimming removed 4 bases from V and 9 bases from J; junction bases left unmatched: 17.

This clone was counted only a few times. The V call is TRBV6-5, the J call TRBJ1-5; 9 nucleotides align to TRBD1. V was clipped by 6 bases and J by 7 bases; unmatched bases: 7. The germline V gene encodes CDR1 MNHEY and CDR2 SVGAGI. There are 14 residues in the CDR3. The CDR3 protein is CASRTTGGGQPQHF. CDR3 in DNA: TGTGCCAGCAGGACCACAGGGGGCGGACAGCCCCAGCATTTT.

Remarks on this clone: At one of its ends the junction is not consistent with the germline gene, which may arise from a read error. V usage is TRBV7-9 and J usage is TRBJ2-7; the match to TRBD2 covers 7 bases. Germline-derived CDR1 and CDR2 are SEHNR and FQNEAQ (reference sequence). The CDR3 length is 14 residues. The CDR3: CASSLGGSSNEQYF. DNA for the CDR3: TGTGCCAGCAGCCTCGGGGGGTCCTCCAACGAGCAGTACTTC.

In this sample, this clone turned up many times. V gene TRBV19 combines with J gene TRBJ1-5, with 8 bases matching TRBD1. This CDR3 has 16 amino acids. V lost 1 base to trimming and J lost 3 bases; unmatched junction nucleotides: 5. Germline V gene data show CDR1 as LNHDA and CDR2 as SQIVND (reference sequence). DNA for the CDR3: TGTGCCAGTAGTATAGGTGGCAGGGGGCTCAATCAGCCCCAGCATTTT. The encoded protein is CASSIGGRGLNQPQHF.

J is TRBJ2-5 and V is TRBV7-9; D may be TRBD2 (5 bases). This CDR3 has 15 residues. CDR1 is SEHNR and CDR2 is FQNEAQ in the germline V gene (reference sequence). The V gene lost 3 bases and the J gene lost 4 bases, with 15 bases spanning the gap. In DNA form, the CDR3 reads TGTGCCAGCAGCTTTATGAGGGAGAAGGGAGAGACCCAGTACTTC. Translated, it gives CASSFMREKGETQYF.

Written as DNA, the CDR3 is TGTGCCAGCAGCCGAGGGGTCAGGGTGGAAGAGACCCAGTACTTC. It specifies CASSRGVRVEETQYF. This chain connects TRBV7-8 to TRBJ2-5; D may be TRBD1 or TRBD2 (5 bases each). The V gene lost 5 bases and the J gene lost 3 bases, with 16 bases spanning the gap. The length of the CDR3 is 15 residues. In germline, CDR1 is SGHVS, CDR2 FQNEAQ.

This clone has only one observation. The J gene is TRBJ1-1, the V gene TRBV5-1; D may be TRBD1 (6 bases). This CDR3 has 16 residues. Germline V gene sequence: CDR1 SGHRS, CDR2 YFSETQ. V gave up 0 bases and J gave up 5 bases, with 17 bases separating them. CDR3 protein: CASSLVPLERGTEAFF. The CDR3 nucleotides are TGCGCCAGCAGCTTGGTCCCTCTCGAAAGGGGGACTGAAGCTTTCTTT.

CDR3 bases: TGCGCCAGCAGCTGGGGACTGATGAACACTGAAGCTTTCTTT. This translates into CASSWGLMNTEAFF. The rearrangement uses TRBV5-1 and TRBJ1-1; weak D call: TRBD1 (5 bases). V lost 3 bases and J 0 bases, leaving 9 bases between the germline ends. Germline V gives CDR1 SGHRS, CDR2 YFSETQ. The length of the CDR3 is 14 residues.

This rearrangement joins TRBV18 to TRBJ1-2, with a tentative D call TRBD1 (6 bases). CDR3 length: 15 amino acids. Trimming took 4 bases from V and 3 from J, leaving 15 bases between them. Germline values: CDR1 KGHSH, CDR2 LQKENI. The CDR3 region has the DNA TGTGCCAGCTCACAGAACGCAGGGGATGACTATGGCTACACCTTC. Residues: CASSQNAGDDYGYTF.

The chain couples TRBV9 to TRBJ2-7, with 10 positions matching TRBD1. Per germline, CDR1 SGDLS and CDR2 YYNGEE. The CDR3 extends over 15 amino acids. V was clipped by 0 bases and J by 6 bases; unmatched bases: 6. As DNA, the CDR3 is TGTGCCAGCAGCGTAGCCCCGGGACAGGGGAGCGAGCAGTACTTC. Its protein is CASSVAPGQGSEQYF.

The chain couples TRBV6-2 or TRBV6-3 to TRBJ2-7, with 8 bases matching TRBD2. The CDR3 is made up of 17 amino acids. CDR1 and CDR2 (germline): MNHEY, SVGEGT. The V and J ends lost 6 bases and 6 bases, in that order; junction bases with no gene match: 19. CDR3 DNA: TGTGCCAGCAGCCCTCGGGGCCGCGGGAGGTTCCCCACCGAGCAGTACTTC. Translated: CASSPRGRGRFPTEQYF.

This clone was recorded only once. In DNA form, the CDR3 reads TGCGCCAGCATTCTGGGACAGAGCACAGATACGCAGTATTTT. Translated, it gives CASILGQSTDTQYF. This rearrangement joins TRBV10-2 to TRBJ2-3, with 7 bases aligning to TRBD1. The V segment lost 7 bases and the J segment 0 bases; nucleotides outside the gene matches: 4. The CDR3 covers 14 residues. Looked up from germline, CDR1 is WSHSY and CDR2 is SAAADI.

This chain uses TRBV11-3 with TRBJ2-1; no clear D. The CDR3 has 14 amino acids. The V gene's germline CDR1 is SGHNT and CDR2 YENEEA. V was cut by 0 bases and J by 5 bases, with 8 bases left in between. CDR3 in DNA: TGTGCCAGCAGCTTAGATGGCCAACACAATGAGCAGTTCTTC. Translation gives CASSLDGQHNEQFF.

The chain is built from TRBV24-1 and TRBJ2-3, with 8 bases identical to TRBD2. After removal of 9 bases from V and 2 bases from J, the junction contained 3 bases not matched to a gene. The germline V gene encodes CDR1 KGHDR and CDR2 SFDVKD. There are 13 residues in the CDR3. The CDR3 DNA reads TGTGCCACCGGTAGCGGGGCCACAGATACGCAGTATTTT. Its protein product is CATGSGATDTQYF.

This clone was detected only a few times. The gene calls are TRBV21-1 and TRBJ2-7; TRBD2 is the table's D call and was not checked against the DNA. TRBV21-1 constitutes a pseudogene. This CDR3 contains 14 residues. Here the CDR3 DNA reads TGTGCCAGCAGGAACCTAGCGGGAGTTGGGGAGCAGTACTTC. It encodes CASRNLAGVGEQYF.

V is TRBV10-3 and J is TRBJ1-1; a possible D gene is TRBD1 (5 bases). V was cut by 6 bases and J by 0 bases, with 14 bases left in between. Germline CDR1 and CDR2: ENHRY and SYGVKD. The length of the CDR3 is 15 residues. The CDR3 sequence: CAIRMADSMNTEAFF. DNA of the CDR3: TGTGCCATCAGGATGGCAGACAGCATGAACACTGAAGCTTTCTTT.

This rearrangement joins TRBV5-1 to TRBJ1-4, with 7 positions matching TRBD1. Germline V CDR1 and CDR2: SGHRS, YFSETQ. With V trimmed by 4 bases and J by 7 bases, 10 bases remained unmatched. This CDR3 region has 15 residues. The CDR3 coding sequence is TGCGCCAGCAGCCTTTCACAGGGGCGAAGTGAAAAACTGTTTTTT. The encoded protein is CASSLSQGRSEKLFF.

V gene TRBV28 combines with J gene TRBJ1-1; 7 bases map to TRBD1. This CDR3 is built from 15 residues. The trim removed 5 bases at V and 1 base at J, leaving 7 bases unmatched. CDR1 MDHEN and CDR2 SYDVKM come from the germline V gene. The CDR3 DNA follows: TGTGCCAGCAGTAAGGACAGGAGGGGGAACACTGAAGCTTTCTTT. Translation: CASSKDRRGNTEAFF. Together with reference TRBV28 and TRBJ1-1, the CDR3 gives the full variable domain: DVKVTQSSRYLVKRTGEKVFLECVQDMDHENMFWYRQDPGLGLRLIYFSYDVKMKEKGDIPEGYSVSREKKERFSLILESASTNQTSMYLCASSKDRRGNTEAFFGQGTRLTVV.

This clone was observed once. This chain connects TRBV13 to TRBJ2-6; 7 bases fit TRBD1. Germline values: CDR1 PRHDT, CDR2 FYEKMQ (reference sequence). The J segment lost 1 base and the V segment lost 3 bases, leaving 3 bases of the junction unmatched. CDR3 length equals 16 residues. The chain's CDR3 is CASSFRQGSGANVLTF. The CDR3 DNA reads as TGTGCCAGCAGCTTTCGACAGGGTTCTGGGGCCAACGTCCTGACTTTC.